This TCR beta chain was obtained from a study of OX40 agonist ivuxolimab in advanced cancers. Concerning the study at large: Ivuxolimab, which targeted the costimulatory receptor OX40 (CD134), was an agonistic, fully human IgG2 monoclonal antibody. The paper reports the monotherapy dose-escalation portion (N of about 52 patients) of the phase I ivuxolimab trial. A male proportion of 82.7% and a mean age of approximately 62 years, ranging from 23 to 79, were recorded for the dose-escalation cohort. Patients were allowed to have had prior anti-PD-1, anti-PD-L1 or anti-CTLA-4 therapy, and approximately 41% of the dose-escalation patients had previously received checkpoint inhibitors. Partial responses occurred in three dose-escalation patients, of whom one had hepatocellular carcinoma and two had cutaneous melanoma. Of the roughly 54 dose-escalation patients, hepatocellular carcinoma was present in approximately 20, melanoma in some 15, renal cell carcinoma in 9 and head and neck cancer in 9. Intravenous ivuxolimab was administered to patients every 2 weeks at six dose levels: 0.01, 0.1, 0.3, 1.5, 3 and 10 mg/kg. The purpose of peripheral TCRbeta sequencing was to test whether ivuxolimab changed TCR sequence diversity and led to clonal T-cell expansion. Broader findings and caveats from the paper: At doses of 0.1 to 3.0 mg/kg, clonal expansion of both CD4+ and CD8+ blood T cells was observed from baseline to week 6. Low levels of normalized T-cell clonal expansion were also shown by some nonresponding patients. After ivuxolimab, expanded clones were on average more numerous among CD8+ T cells than among CD4+ T cells. In the 0.1-3.0 mg/kg groups, partial responders had among the lowest normalized peripheral clonal expansion, particularly in CD8+ T cells. Antigen specificity was not determined for the clonally expanded peripheral T cells.

Genomic DNA was isolated from the sorted cells so that the TCRbeta CDR3 region could be sequenced. TCRbeta CDR3 regions were sequenced using the immunoSEQ Assay. TCRdb holds this immuneACCESS table with in-frame rearrangements only. Some clones are missing; in checked studies, unresolved V genes explain under half, and the rest has no known cause. A total of about 84,000 clones appear in this sample, approximately 95% of them only once. Jointly, the top ten make up 11% of the sample. The trial excluded patients who had a history of autoimmune disease or who were on systemic immunosuppression. Peripheral blood for TCR sequencing was drawn from every dose cohort at baseline, at cycle 4 day 1 and at cycle 7 day 1. Samples came from an open-label, multicenter, first-in-human phase I dose-escalation trial of ivuxolimab. The trial enrolled adults with locally advanced or metastatic head and neck squamous cell, hepatocellular, melanoma or renal cell carcinoma. Before TCR sequencing, CD4+ T cells and CD8+ T cells from peripheral blood were sorted into separate populations.

At the junction V is shortened by 1 base and J by 6 bases, with 10 bases in between. The germline V gene supplies CDR1 WSHSY and CDR2 SAAADI. The cysteine opens and the phenylalanine closes a CDR3 of 14 amino acids. The sequence is cut down to CDR3 DNA, 42 bases in frame from base 1. Note on this clone: The antigen this receptor binds is unknown. Base qualities are missing; no much larger clone stands one base away.

The origin of this receptor is an adult with an advanced solid tumor such as melanoma, head and neck, liver or kidney cancer. The source was CD4+ or CD8+ T cells sorted from blood, collected in a trial of the OX40 agonist ivuxolimab. The chain is encoded by TRBV10-2 joined to TRBJ1-5; possibly the D gene is TRBD1, per 6 matching bases. The nucleotides read TGCGCCAGCAGTGAGTTCGGGACAAGTCAGCCCCAGCATTTT. This is translated as CASSEFGTSQPQHF.